This entry features one T cell receptor (beta chain) sequence. Sequencing was performed with immunoSEQ multiplex PCR; in TCRdb, only in-frame clones are kept and a portion is missing. The sample holds about 59,000 clones; 80% to 90% are singletons and the top ten take roughly 0.76%. This entry comes from a study of OX40 agonist ivuxolimab in advanced cancers. The receptor was isolated from an adult with an advanced solid tumor such as melanoma, head and neck, liver or kidney cancer. Sequences were derived from CD4+ or CD8+ T cells sorted from blood, sampled in a trial of the OX40 agonist ivuxolimab.

The CDR3 bases are TGTGCCAGTAGTATAAGCGGGACCACAGATACGCAGTATTTT. Its protein product is CASSISGTTDTQYF. This chain connects TRBV19 to TRBJ2-3, with 7 bases fitting TRBD2. CDR3 length: 14 residues. V was clipped by 2 bases and J by 2 bases; unmatched bases: 1. CDR1 is LNHDA, CDR2 SQIVND, per germline (reference sequence).